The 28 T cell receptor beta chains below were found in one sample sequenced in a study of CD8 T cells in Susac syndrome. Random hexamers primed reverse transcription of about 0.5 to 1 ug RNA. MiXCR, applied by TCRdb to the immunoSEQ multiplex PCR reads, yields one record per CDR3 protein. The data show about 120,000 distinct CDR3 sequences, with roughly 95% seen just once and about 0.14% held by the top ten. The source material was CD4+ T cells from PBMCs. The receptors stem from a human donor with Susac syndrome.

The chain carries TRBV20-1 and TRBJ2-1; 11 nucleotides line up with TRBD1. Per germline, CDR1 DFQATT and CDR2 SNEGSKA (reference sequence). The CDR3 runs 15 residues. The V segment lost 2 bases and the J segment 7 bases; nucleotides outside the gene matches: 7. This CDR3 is CSARTGTGGKNEQFF. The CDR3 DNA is TGCAGTGCTAGAACTGGGACAGGGGGTAAGAATGAGCAGTTCTTC.

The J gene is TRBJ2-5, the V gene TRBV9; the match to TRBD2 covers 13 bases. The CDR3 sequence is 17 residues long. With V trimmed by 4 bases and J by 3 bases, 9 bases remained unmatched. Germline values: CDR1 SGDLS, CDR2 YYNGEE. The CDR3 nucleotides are TGTGCCAGCAGCCCGGGACTAGCGGGAAGAAGAAAAGAGACCCAGTACTTC. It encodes CASSPGLAGRRKETQYF.

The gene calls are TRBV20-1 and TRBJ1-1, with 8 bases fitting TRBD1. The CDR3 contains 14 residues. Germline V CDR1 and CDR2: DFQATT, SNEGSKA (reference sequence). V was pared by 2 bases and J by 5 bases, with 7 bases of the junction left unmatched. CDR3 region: CSARLQGVRTEAFF. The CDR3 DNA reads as TGCAGTGCTAGACTACAGGGGGTAAGGACTGAAGCTTTCTTT.

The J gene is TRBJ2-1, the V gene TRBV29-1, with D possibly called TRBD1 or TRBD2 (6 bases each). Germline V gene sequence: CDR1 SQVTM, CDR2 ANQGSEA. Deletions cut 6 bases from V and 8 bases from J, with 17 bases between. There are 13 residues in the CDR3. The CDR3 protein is CSVQGRQGDEQFF. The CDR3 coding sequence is TGCAGCGTCCAGGGGAGGCAGGGAGATGAGCAGTTCTTC.

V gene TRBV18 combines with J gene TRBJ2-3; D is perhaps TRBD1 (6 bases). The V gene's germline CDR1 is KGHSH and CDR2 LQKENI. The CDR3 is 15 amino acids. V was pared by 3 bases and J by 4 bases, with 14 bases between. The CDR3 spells CASSPIQGGPDTQYF. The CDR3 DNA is TGTGCCAGCTCACCCATACAGGGCGGCCCAGATACGCAGTATTTT.

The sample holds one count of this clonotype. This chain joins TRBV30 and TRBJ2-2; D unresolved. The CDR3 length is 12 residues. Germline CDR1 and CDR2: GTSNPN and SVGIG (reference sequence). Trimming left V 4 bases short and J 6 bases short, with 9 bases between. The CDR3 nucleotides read TGTGCCTGGACCCGGATTTCCGGGGAGCTGTTTTTT. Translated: CAWTRISGELFF. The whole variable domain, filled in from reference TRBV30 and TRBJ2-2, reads SQTIHQWPATLVQPVGSPLSLECTVEGTSNPNLYWYRQAAGRGLQLLFYSVGIGQISSEVPQNLSASRPQDRQFILSSKKLLLSDSGFYLCAWTRISGELFFGEGSRLTVL.

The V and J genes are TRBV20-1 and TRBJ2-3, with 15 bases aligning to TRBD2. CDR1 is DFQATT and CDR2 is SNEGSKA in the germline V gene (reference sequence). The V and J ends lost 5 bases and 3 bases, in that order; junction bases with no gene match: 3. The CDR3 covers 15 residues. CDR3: CSAGLAGGRTDTQYF. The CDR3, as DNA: TGCAGTGCTGGACTAGCGGGAGGGCGGACAGATACGCAGTATTTT.

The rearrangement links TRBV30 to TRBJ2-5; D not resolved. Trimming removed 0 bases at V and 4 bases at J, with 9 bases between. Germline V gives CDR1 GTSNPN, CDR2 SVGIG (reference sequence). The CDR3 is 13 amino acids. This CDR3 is CAWSVGLGETQYF. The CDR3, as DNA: TGTGCCTGGAGTGTAGGGTTAGGAGAGACCCAGTACTTC.

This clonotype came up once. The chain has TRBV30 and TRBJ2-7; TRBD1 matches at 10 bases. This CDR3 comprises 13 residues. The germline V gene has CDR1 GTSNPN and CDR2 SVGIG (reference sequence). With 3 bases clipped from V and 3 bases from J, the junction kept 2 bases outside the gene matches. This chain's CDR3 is CAWRRTGGYEQYF. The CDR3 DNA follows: TGTGCCTGGAGAAGGACAGGGGGCTACGAGCAGTACTTC.

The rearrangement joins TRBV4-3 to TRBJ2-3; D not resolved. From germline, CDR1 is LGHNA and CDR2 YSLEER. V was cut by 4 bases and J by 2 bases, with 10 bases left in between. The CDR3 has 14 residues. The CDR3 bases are TGCGCCAGCAGCCTCGACACGGTCACAGATACGCAGTATTTT. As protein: CASSLDTVTDTQYF.

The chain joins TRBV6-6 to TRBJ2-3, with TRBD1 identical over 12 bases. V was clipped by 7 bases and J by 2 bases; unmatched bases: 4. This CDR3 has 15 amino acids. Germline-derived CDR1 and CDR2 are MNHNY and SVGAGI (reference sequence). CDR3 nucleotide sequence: TGTGCCAGCATAGTGGGACAGGGGGCCACAGATACGCAGTATTTT. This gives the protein CASIVGQGATDTQYF.

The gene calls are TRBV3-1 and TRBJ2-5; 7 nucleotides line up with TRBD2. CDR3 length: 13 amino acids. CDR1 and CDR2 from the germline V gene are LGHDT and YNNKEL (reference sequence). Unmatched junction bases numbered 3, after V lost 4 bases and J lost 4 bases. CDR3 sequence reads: CASSPGGGETQYF. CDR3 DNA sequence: TGTGCCAGCAGCCCCGGCGGGGGAGAGACCCAGTACTTC.

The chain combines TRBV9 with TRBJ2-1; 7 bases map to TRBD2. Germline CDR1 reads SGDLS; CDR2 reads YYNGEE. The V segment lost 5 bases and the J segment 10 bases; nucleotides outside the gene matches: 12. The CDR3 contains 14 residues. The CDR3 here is CASSTGTKDWEQFF. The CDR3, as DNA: TGTGCCAGCAGTACCGGGACTAAGGACTGGGAGCAGTTCTTC.

Written as DNA, the CDR3 is TGTGCCAGCAGTGACGGGGTGGGGGCCAACGTCCTGACTTTC. Its protein is CASSDGVGANVLTF. V gene TRBV6-4 combines with J gene TRBJ2-6; no firm D call. Germline-derived CDR1 and CDR2 are MRHNA and SNTAGT. The CDR3 has 14 amino acids. V lost 2 bases and J 4 bases, leaving 6 bases between the germline ends.

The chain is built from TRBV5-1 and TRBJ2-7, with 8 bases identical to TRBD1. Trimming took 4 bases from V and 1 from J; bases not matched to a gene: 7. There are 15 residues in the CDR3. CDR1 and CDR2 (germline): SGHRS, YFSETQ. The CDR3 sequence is CASSGPDRASYEQYF. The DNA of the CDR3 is TGCGCCAGCAGCGGGCCGGACAGGGCGTCCTACGAGCAGTACTTC.

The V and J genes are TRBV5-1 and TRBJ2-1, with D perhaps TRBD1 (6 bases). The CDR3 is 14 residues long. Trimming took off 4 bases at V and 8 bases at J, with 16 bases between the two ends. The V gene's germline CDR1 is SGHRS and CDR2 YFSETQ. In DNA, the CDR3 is TGCGCCAGCAGCCCCGGACAGTGGGGTGATGAGCAGTTCTTC. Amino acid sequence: CASSPGQWGDEQFF. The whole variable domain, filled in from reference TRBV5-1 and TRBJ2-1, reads KAGVTQTPRYLIKTRGQQVTLSCSPISGHRSVSWYQQTPGQGLQFLFEYFSETQRNKGNFPGRFSGRQFSNSRSEMNVSTLELGDSALYLCASSPGQWGDEQFFGPGTRLTVL.

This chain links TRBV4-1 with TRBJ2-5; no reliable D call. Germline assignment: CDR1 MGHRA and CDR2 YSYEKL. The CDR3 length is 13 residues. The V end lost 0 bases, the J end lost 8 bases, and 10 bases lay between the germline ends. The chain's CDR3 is CASSQDDRGTQYF. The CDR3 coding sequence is TGCGCCAGCAGCCAAGATGATCGAGGAACCCAGTACTTC.

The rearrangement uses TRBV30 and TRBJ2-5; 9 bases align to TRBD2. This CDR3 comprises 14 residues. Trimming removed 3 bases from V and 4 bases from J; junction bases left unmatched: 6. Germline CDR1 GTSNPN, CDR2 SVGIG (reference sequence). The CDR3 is CAWRAGGPRETQYF. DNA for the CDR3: TGTGCCTGGAGGGCGGGAGGGCCCCGAGAGACCCAGTACTTC.

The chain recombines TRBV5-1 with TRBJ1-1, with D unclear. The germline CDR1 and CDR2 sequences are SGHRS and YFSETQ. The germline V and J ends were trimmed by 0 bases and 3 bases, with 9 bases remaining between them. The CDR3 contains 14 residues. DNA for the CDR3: TGCGCCAGCAGCTTGGTTGGGGATCACACTGAAGCTTTCTTT. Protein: CASSLVGDHTEAFF.

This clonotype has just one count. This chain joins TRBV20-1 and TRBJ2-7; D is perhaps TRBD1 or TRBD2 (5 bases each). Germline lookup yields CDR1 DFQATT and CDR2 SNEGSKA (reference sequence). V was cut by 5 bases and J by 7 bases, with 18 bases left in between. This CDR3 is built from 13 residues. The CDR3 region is CSARGRTDMEQYF. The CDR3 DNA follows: TGCAGTGCTCGGGGACGAACCGATATGGAGCAGTACTTC.

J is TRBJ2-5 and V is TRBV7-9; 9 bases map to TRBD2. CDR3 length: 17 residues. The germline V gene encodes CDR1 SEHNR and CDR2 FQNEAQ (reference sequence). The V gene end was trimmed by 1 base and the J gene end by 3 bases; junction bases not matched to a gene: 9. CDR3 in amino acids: CASSLDSASGEKETQYF. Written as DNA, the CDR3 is TGTGCCAGCAGCTTAGATTCCGCTAGCGGGGAGAAAGAGACCCAGTACTTC.

CDR3: CAWSPISQGTGEKLFF. In DNA form, the CDR3 reads TGTGCCTGGAGTCCCATCTCACAGGGGACGGGTGAAAAACTGTTTTTT. This chain connects TRBV30 to TRBJ1-4, with 7 bases matching TRBD1. This CDR3 has 16 amino acids. From germline, CDR1 is GTSNPN and CDR2 SVGIG (reference sequence). V dropped 2 bases and J dropped 7; count of bases not matched to a gene: 13.

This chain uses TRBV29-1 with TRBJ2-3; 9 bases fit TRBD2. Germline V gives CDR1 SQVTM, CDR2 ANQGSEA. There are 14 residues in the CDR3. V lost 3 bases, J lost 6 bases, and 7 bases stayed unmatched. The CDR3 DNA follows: TGCAGCGTTGACGGGCTAGCGGGAACCGATACGCAGTATTTT. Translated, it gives CSVDGLAGTDTQYF.

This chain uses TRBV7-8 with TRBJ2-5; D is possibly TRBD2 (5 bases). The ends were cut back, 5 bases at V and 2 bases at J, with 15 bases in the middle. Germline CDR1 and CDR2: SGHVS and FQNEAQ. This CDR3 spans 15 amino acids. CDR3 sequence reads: CASSPVAYSQETQYF. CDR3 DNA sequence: TGTGCCAGCAGCCCCGTAGCGTACTCTCAAGAGACCCAGTACTTC.

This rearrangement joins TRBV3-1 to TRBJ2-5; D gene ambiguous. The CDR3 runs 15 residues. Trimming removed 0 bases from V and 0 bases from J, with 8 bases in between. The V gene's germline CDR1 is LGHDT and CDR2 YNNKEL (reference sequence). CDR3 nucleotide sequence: TGTGCCAGCAGCCAAGATGGTCTCCACCAAGAGACCCAGTACTTC. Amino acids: CASSQDGLHQETQYF.

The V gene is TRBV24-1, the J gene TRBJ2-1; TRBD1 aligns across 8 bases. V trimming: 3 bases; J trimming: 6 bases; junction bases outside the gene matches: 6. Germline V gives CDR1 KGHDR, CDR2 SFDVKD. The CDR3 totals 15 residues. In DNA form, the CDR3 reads TGTGCCACCAGTGATGGACAGGGTGGTCTCAATGAGCAGTTCTTC. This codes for CATSDGQGGLNEQFF.

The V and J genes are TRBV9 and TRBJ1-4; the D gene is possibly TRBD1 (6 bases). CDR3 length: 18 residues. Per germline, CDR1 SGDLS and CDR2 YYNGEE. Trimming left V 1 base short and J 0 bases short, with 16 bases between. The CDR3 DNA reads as TGTGCCAGCAGCGTAAGTTGGGCAGGGGATGCAACTAATGAAAAACTGTTTTTT. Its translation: CASSVSWAGDATNEKLFF.

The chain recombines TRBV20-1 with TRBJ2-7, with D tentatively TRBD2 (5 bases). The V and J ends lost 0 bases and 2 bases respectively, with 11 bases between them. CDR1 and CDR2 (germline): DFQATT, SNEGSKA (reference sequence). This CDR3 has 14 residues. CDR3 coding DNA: TGCAGTGCTAGAGATCGGCGGAGGCCCTACGAGCAGTACTTC. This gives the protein CSARDRRRPYEQYF.